The rows below give T cell receptor beta chains drawn from one sample of a study of brain T cells in children with intractable seizures. TCRdb's copy holds only in-frame clones and misses some; the assay was immunoSEQ multiplex PCR. This sample has approximately 330,000 clones; about 93% occur once, and the top ten carry 5% to 7%. Here the sequenced sample was peripheral blood, taken more than 4 months after surgery. These receptors came from a boy in the first two years of life with tuberous sclerosis and intractable seizures. Both conserved end residues are part of each CDR3. D genes are given only for firm matches. A clone size is listed for some rows: how often the clone was seen (once, few, many), or a class if it is expanded.

v_call,j_call,clone_size,d_call,cdr3_nt,cdr3_aa
TRBV19,TRBJ1-5,.,TRBD1,TGTGCCAGTAGTCCCGGGACAGGGGGCATCAATCAGCCCCAGCATTTT,CASSPGTGGINQPQHF
TRBV19,TRBJ2-3,.,.,TGTGCCAGTAGGTTTGCCAATACAGATACGCAGTATTTT,CASRFANTDTQYF
TRBV5-1,TRBJ2-2,few,.,TGCGCCAGCAGCCTGACGGTGGGAAACACCGGGGAGCTGTTTTTT,CASSLTVGNTGELFF
TRBV19,TRBJ2-6,.,TRBD1,TGTGCCTCAAAGACAGGGGCCACTGGGGCCAACGTCCTGACTTTC,CASKTGATGANVLTF
TRBV30,TRBJ1-1,.,.,TGTGCCTGGAGTCTGGGATCGAACACTGAAGCTTTCTTT,CAWSLGSNTEAFF
TRBV11-2,TRBJ1-1,once,.,TGTGCCAGCAGCCGAGTGACTGGGGCCCGGGGCACTGAAGCTTTCTTT,CASSRVTGARGTEAFF
TRBV6-2/TRBV6-3,TRBJ2-3,.,.,TGTGCCAGCAGTTACTCATCCGGGGTGGAGGTCACAGATACGCAGTATTTT,CASSYSSGVEVTDTQYF
TRBV27,TRBJ2-6,.,.,TGTGCCAGCAGTTTATCCATCGGGGCCAACGTCCTGACTTTC,CASSLSIGANVLTF
TRBV6-5,TRBJ2-1,.,TRBD2,TGTGCCAGCAGTTTTACTAGCGGCTACAATGAGCAGTTCTTC,CASSFTSGYNEQFF
TRBV2,TRBJ1-6,once,.,TGTGCCAGCAGTCCAGGGGTCGTCAGGAATTCACCCCTCCACTTT,CASSPGVVRNSPLHF
TRBV6-6,TRBJ2-7,.,.,TGTGCCAGCAGGACAGGGGACTACTCCTACGAGCAGTACTTC,CASRTGDYSYEQYF
TRBV19,TRBJ1-1,.,.,TGTGCCAGTAGTACCCCCACCGAAGCTTTCTTT,CASSTPTEAFF
TRBV5-6,TRBJ1-2,.,TRBD1,TGTGCCAGCAGCATAAGGACAGGGCCAACCTATGGCTACACCTTC,CASSIRTGPTYGYTF
TRBV2,TRBJ1-2,.,.,TGTGCCAGCAGTGAGGTCGACAGTAACTATGGCTACACCTTC,CASSEVDSNYGYTF
TRBV19,TRBJ2-3,.,.,TGTGCCAGTAGTATAGATCTTGGCAGATACACAGATACGCAGTATTTT,CASSIDLGRYTDTQYF
TRBV27,TRBJ1-1,.,.,TGTGCCAGCAGTTTAACCTCCGGGACACATGAAGCTTTCTTT,CASSLTSGTHEAFF
TRBV18,TRBJ1-2,.,TRBD1,TGTGCCAGCTCACCGCAGGGGGCAAGTGGCTACACCTTC,CASSPQGASGYTF
TRBV19,TRBJ1-1,few,.,TGTGCCAGCGCCGTTACAGGGAACACTGAAGCTTTCTTT,CASAVTGNTEAFF
TRBV4-1,TRBJ1-2,.,.,TGCGCCAGCAGCCAAGTTATACAGGGCTATGGCTACACCTTC,CASSQVIQGYGYTF
TRBV5-6,TRBJ2-1,.,.,TGTGCCAGCAGCTTGTCCGGCCGCTCCTACAATGAGCAGTTCTTC,CASSLSGRSYNEQFF
TRBV27,TRBJ1-2,.,.,TGTGCCAGCAGTTTGCTGGGATGGGGGGGTGGCTACACCTTC,CASSLLGWGGGYTF
TRBV5-4,TRBJ2-4,.,TRBD2,TGTGCCAGCAGCCAAGAATCCGGGACTAGCGGACCTGCCAAAAACATTCAGTACTTC,CASSQESGTSGPAKNIQYF
TRBV6-1,TRBJ1-1,.,.,TGTGCCAGCAGTGAGGGACCGTTGAACACTGAAGCTTTCTTT,CASSEGPLNTEAFF